Below are 28 T cell receptor beta chains sequenced from a single sample in a study of CD8+CD57+ T cells in acquired aplastic anemia. Profiling of TCR beta VDJ combinations and CDR3 sequences used genomic DNA as template. TCRdb passed the reads through MiXCR, listing each CDR3 protein once. The sample records tens of thousands of distinct CDR3 sequences, 40% to 50% being singletons. The material sequenced was sorted CD4+, CD8+, or CD8+CD57+ T cells (not recorded which) from PBMCs. These receptors were taken from a human donor in good health, serving as a control.

V and J are TRBV2 and TRBJ2-7; the match to TRBD1 covers 9 bases. This CDR3 contains 13 residues. CDR1 SNHLY and CDR2 FYNNEI come from the germline V gene. J lost 3 bases, V lost 10 bases, and 7 bases had no gene match. DNA of the CDR3: TGTGCCAAGCGGACAGGGGTGGGCTACGAGCAGTACTTC. Its translation: CAKRTGVGYEQYF.

The chain combines TRBV27 with TRBJ2-7; D is unclear. Germline CDR1 MNHEY, CDR2 SMNVEV (reference sequence). The CDR3 is 14 residues long. V was shortened by 3 bases and J by 1 base, with 10 bases between the two germline ends. CDR3 sequence (DNA): TGTGCCAGCAGTTTCGGGCAGCCTTCCTACGAGCAGTACTTC. Translation: CASSFGQPSYEQYF.

In nucleotides, the CDR3 is TGTGCCACCAGCAGGGACAGGTTTGGGGAAAAACTGTTTTTT. As protein: CATSRDRFGEKLFF. The chain joins TRBV15 to TRBJ1-4, with 7 bases fitting TRBD1. Unmatched junction bases numbered 6, after V lost 3 bases and J lost 8 bases. Germline CDR1 and CDR2: LNHNV and YYDKDF (reference sequence). This CDR3 region has 14 residues.

The J gene is TRBJ1-6, the V gene TRBV11-1; TRBD1 agrees at 7 bases. With 6 bases clipped from V and 2 bases from J, the junction kept 7 bases outside the gene matches. This CDR3 contains 16 residues. Germline CDR1 SGHAT, CDR2 FQDESV (reference sequence). The CDR3 reads CASRSGTDPYNSPLHF. The CDR3 DNA reads as TGTGCCAGCAGGTCAGGGACAGATCCCTATAATTCACCCCTCCACTTT. Supplemented by reference TRBV11-1 and TRBJ1-6, the full variable domain reads EAEVAQSPRYKITEKSQAVAFWCDPISGHATLYWYRQILGQGPELLVQFQDESVVDDSQLPKDRFSAERLKGVDSTLKIQPAELGDSAMYLCASRSGTDPYNSPLHFGNGTRLTVT.

This clonotype was observed at least ten times. The CDR3 reads CATSDLGEPEQFF. The CDR3 DNA sequence: TGTGCCACCAGTGATTTGGGGGAGCCTGAGCAGTTCTTC. This chain links TRBV24-1 with TRBJ2-1; D perhaps matches TRBD2 (5 bases). The V gene's germline CDR1 is KGHDR and CDR2 SFDVKD. The ends were cut back, 0 bases at V and 9 bases at J, with 8 bases in the middle. The CDR3 has 13 amino acids.

The chain uses TRBV5-8 and TRBJ1-1, with D possibly TRBD1 on 5 matching bases. V was shortened by 5 bases and J by 1 base, with 6 bases between the two germline ends. CDR3 length: 12 amino acids. Germline-derived CDR1 and CDR2 are SGHTS and YDEGEE. CDR3 protein: CASRGENTEAFF. The DNA for the CDR3 is TGTGCCAGCAGGGGGGAGAACACTGAAGCTTTCTTT.

This clonotype was observed a handful of times. The genes are TRBV29-1 and TRBJ2-5; 10 bases are shared with TRBD1. CDR1 is SQVTM and CDR2 is ANQGSEA in the germline V gene. There are 14 residues in the CDR3. Trimming took 6 bases from V and 2 from J; bases not matched to a gene: 6. The CDR3 nucleotides read TGCAGCGTCCGGGACAGGGGCGTTCAAGAGACCCAGTACTTC. Its translation is CSVRDRGVQETQYF. Drawing the rest from reference TRBV29-1 and TRBJ2-5, the complete variable domain is SAVISQKPSRDICQRGTSLTIQCQVDSQVTMMFWYRQQPGQSLTLIATANQGSEATYESGFVIDKFPISRPNLTFSTLTVSNMSPEDSSIYLCSVRDRGVQETQYFGPGTRLLVL.

V gene TRBV19 combines with J gene TRBJ1-5, with TRBD1 matching over 12 bases. The V gene's germline CDR1 is LNHDA and CDR2 SQIVND (reference sequence). The CDR3 contains 14 residues. Trimming at V came to 6 bases and at J to 6 bases, leaving 3 bases not matched to a gene. The DNA of the CDR3 is TGTGCCAGTAGGGGACAGGGGGCTATTCAGCCCCAGCATTTT. This translates into CASRGQGAIQPQHF.

This clonotype was counted at least ten times. The genes are TRBV2 and TRBJ2-5; TRBD1 agrees at 10 bases. The length of the CDR3 is 14 residues. Germline V CDR1 and CDR2: SNHLY, FYNNEI. Trimming removed 7 bases from V and 5 bases from J; junction bases left unmatched: 7. The CDR3 nucleotides are TGTGCCAGCATTTGGACAGGGGGATTGGAGACCCAGTACTTC. Amino acids: CASIWTGGLETQYF. Supplemented by reference TRBV2 and TRBJ2-5, the full variable domain reads EPEVTQTPSHQVTQMGQEVILRCVPISNHLYFYWYRQILGQKVEFLVSFYNNEISEKSEIFDDQFSVERPDGSNFTLKIRSTKLEDSAMYFCASIWTGGLETQYFGPGTRLLVL.

V usage is TRBV7-9 and J usage is TRBJ1-1, with TRBD1 as a possible D gene (6 bases). CDR1 is SEHNR and CDR2 is FQNEAQ in the germline V gene (reference sequence). The CDR3 totals 12 residues. With 5 bases removed from V and 7 bases from J, the gap between germline ends came to 11 bases. The CDR3 spells CASSRGADEAFF. CDR3 DNA: TGTGCCAGCAGCAGGGGGGCAGATGAAGCTTTCTTT.

The V gene is TRBV7-2, the J gene TRBJ2-1; 7 positions agree with TRBD2. Germline loops: CDR1 SGHTA, CDR2 FQGNSA. The V segment lost 0 bases and the J segment 2 bases; nucleotides outside the gene matches: 1. CDR3 length: 15 amino acids. CDR3 sequence (DNA): TGTGCCAGCAGCTTAGCGGGAGGGGCCTACAATGAGCAGTTCTTC. Amino acid sequence: CASSLAGGAYNEQFF.

Ten or more counts support this clonotype. This chain joins TRBV15 and TRBJ1-3; D gene uncertain. CDR1 and CDR2 from the germline V gene are LNHNV and YYDKDF (reference sequence). The CDR3 extends over 14 amino acids. V lost 3 bases to trimming and J lost 0 bases, with 6 bases between them. The CDR3 bases are TGTGCCACCAGCAGTGAATTCTCTGGAAACACCATATATTTT. Protein product: CATSSEFSGNTIYF.

This clonotype came up many times. The chain recombines TRBV19 with TRBJ2-1; perhaps TRBD1 as D (6 bases). CDR1 is LNHDA, CDR2 SQIVND, per germline (reference sequence). The CDR3 has 13 amino acids. Trimming left V 6 bases short and J 4 bases short, with 10 bases between. CDR3: CASSRGPYNEQFF. The CDR3, as DNA: TGTGCCAGTAGCAGGGGACCGTACAATGAGCAGTTCTTC.

This clonotype came up many times. V and J are TRBV11-1 and TRBJ2-7, with TRBD1 matching 10 bases. CDR3 size: 17 residues. The germline CDR1 and CDR2 sequences are SGHAT and FQDESV (reference sequence). V trimming: 4 bases; J trimming: 5 bases; junction bases outside the gene matches: 14. The CDR3 region is CASSSGQGPRLVNEQYF. In DNA form, the CDR3 reads TGTGCCAGCAGCTCGGGACAGGGGCCCCGGCTGGTTAACGAGCAGTACTTC.

In the case of this clonotype: The conserved phenylalanine or tryptophan is not found at the CDR3 terminus, so this likely reflects a read error. The V gene is TRBV30, the J gene TRBJ1-3; no firm D call. The CDR3 sequence is 12 residues long. Trimming cost V 0 bases and J 4 bases, with 4 bases left between them. Germline CDR1 GTSNPN, CDR2 SVGIG (reference sequence). DNA for the CDR3: TGTGCCTGGAGTGTTTCGGGAAACACCATATATATT. It yields the protein CAWSVSGNTIYI.

This clonotype was counted between two and nine times. The gene calls are TRBV6-1 and TRBJ1-1; D unclear. V was clipped by 10 bases and J by 9 bases, with 24 bases between them. There are 14 residues in the CDR3. The germline V gene has CDR1 MNHNS and CDR2 SASEGT. In DNA form, the CDR3 reads TGTGCCACCTTCTCCGAATACGGGAGTGAGAAAGCTTTCTTT. Translation: CATFSEYGSEKAFF.

This clonotype was observed at least ten times. The chain combines TRBV7-9 with TRBJ2-7, with no clear D. V lost 2 bases and J 6 bases, leaving 11 bases between the germline ends. Germline V gives CDR1 SEHNR, CDR2 FQNEAQ (reference sequence). CDR3 length: 13 residues. CDR3 protein: CASSLNGGSEQYF. CDR3 nucleotides: TGTGCCAGCAGCTTAAATGGTGGGTCCGAGCAGTACTTC.

The chain is built from TRBV15 and TRBJ2-7; the match to TRBD1 covers 7 bases. The trim removed 0 bases at V and 6 bases at J, leaving 8 bases unmatched. CDR1 is LNHNV, CDR2 YYDKDF, per germline (reference sequence). The CDR3 totals 15 residues. The CDR3 nucleotides are TGTGCCACCAGCAGAGACTCAACAGGGGTTGGCGAGCAGTACTTC. The encoded protein is CATSRDSTGVGEQYF.

This clonotype has a count of ten or more. The rearrangement uses TRBV5-4 and TRBJ2-7; 8 nucleotides match TRBD2. Trimming cost V 2 bases and J 2 bases; bases outside gene matches: 3. This CDR3 is 14 amino acids long. Germline V gene sequence: CDR1 SGHNT, CDR2 YYREEE (reference sequence). As DNA, the CDR3 is TGTGCCAGCAGCTTCTACGGGGGGGCCTACGAGCAGTACTTC. Its translation is CASSFYGGAYEQYF.

This clonotype was detected a few times. The chain combines TRBV10-1 with TRBJ2-7; TRBD2 agrees at 7 bases. V shed 6 bases and J 6 bases; nucleotides not matched to a gene: 5. CDR1 and CDR2 (germline): WNHNN, SYGVQD (reference sequence). CDR3 length: 12 residues. CDR3 sequence reads: CASSQGRGEQYF. CDR3 in DNA: TGCGCCAGCAGCCAAGGGAGGGGCGAGCAGTACTTC.

The rearrangement uses TRBV9 and TRBJ2-5, with D possibly being TRBD2 (7 bases). The CDR3 contains 15 residues. Germline loops: CDR1 SGDLS, CDR2 YYNGEE. Trimming took 2 bases from V and 2 from J, leaving 13 bases between them. The CDR3 here is CASSVTAGAQETQYF. The CDR3, as DNA: TGTGCCAGCAGCGTCACGGCGGGGGCACAAGAGACCCAGTACTTC.

The chain combines TRBV15 with TRBJ2-1; 7 positions agree with TRBD2. This CDR3 has 14 amino acids. The germline gives CDR1 LNHNV, CDR2 YYDKDF (reference sequence). The junction had 5 bases not matched to a gene; V was cut back by 4 bases and J by 5 bases. CDR3: CATSIRLADNEQFF. The CDR3 DNA reads TGTGCCACCAGCATCAGACTAGCCGACAATGAGCAGTTCTTC.

In DNA form, the CDR3 reads TGTGCCAGCAGCTTGTACACTAACACAGATACGCAGTATTTT. Translated, it gives CASSLYTNTDTQYF. The chain joins TRBV19 to TRBJ2-3; D is unresolved. This CDR3 has 14 amino acids. V was cut by 9 bases and J by 2 bases, with 15 bases left in between. Per the germline V gene, CDR1 is LNHDA and CDR2 is SQIVND (reference sequence).

The chain combines TRBV11-2 with TRBJ1-1; a possible D gene is TRBD1 (6 bases). V was cut by 2 bases and J by 7 bases, with 14 bases left in between. Germline V CDR1 and CDR2: SGHAT, FQNNGV. The CDR3 has 14 amino acids. CDR3 DNA: TGTGCCAGCAGCTTAATAGGGGCAGGGGATGAAGCTTTCTTT. This gives the protein CASSLIGAGDEAFF. Complete variable domain (other parts from reference TRBV11-2 and TRBJ1-1): EAGVAQSPRYKIIEKRQSVAFWCNPISGHATLYWYQQILGQGPKLLIQFQNNGVVDDSQLPKDRFSAERLKGVDSTLKIQPAKLEDSAVYLCASSLIGAGDEAFFGQGTRLTVV.

V is TRBV10-3 and J is TRBJ1-2; maybe TRBD1 (6 bases). Germline CDR1 and CDR2: ENHRY and SYGVKD. V was trimmed by 7 bases and J by 1 base, leaving 13 bases between them. This CDR3 contains 14 residues. CDR3 residues: CAIKGDGINYGYTF. The CDR3 DNA is TGTGCCATCAAGGGGGACGGCATTAACTATGGCTACACCTTC.

The CDR3 sequence is CASSLVRQVTGELFF. Written as DNA, the CDR3 is TGTGCCAGCAGTTTAGTTCGGCAGGTCACCGGGGAGCTGTTTTTT. The gene calls are TRBV28 and TRBJ2-2; D is unclear. V was clipped by 2 bases and J by 4 bases, with 11 bases between them. Germline V gene lookup returns CDR1 MDHEN and CDR2 SYDVKM. The CDR3 has 15 residues.

V usage is TRBV12-3 or TRBV12-4 and J usage is TRBJ2-2; D possibly corresponds to TRBD2 (5 bases). V lost 3 bases, J lost 6 bases, and 8 bases lay in between. This CDR3 is built from 13 residues. DNA for the CDR3: TGTGCCAGCAGTTTGGCCGGGGCCGGGGAGCTGTTTTTT. Protein: CASSLAGAGELFF.

This chain connects TRBV2 to TRBJ2-3, with D tentatively TRBD1 (6 bases). V dropped 9 bases and J dropped 6 bases, with 10 bases sitting between them. Germline CDR1 reads SNHLY; CDR2 reads FYNNEI. This CDR3 has 11 residues. The CDR3 DNA reads TGTGCCAGACAGGGTCGGGATACGCAGTATTTT. This translates into CARQGRDTQYF.